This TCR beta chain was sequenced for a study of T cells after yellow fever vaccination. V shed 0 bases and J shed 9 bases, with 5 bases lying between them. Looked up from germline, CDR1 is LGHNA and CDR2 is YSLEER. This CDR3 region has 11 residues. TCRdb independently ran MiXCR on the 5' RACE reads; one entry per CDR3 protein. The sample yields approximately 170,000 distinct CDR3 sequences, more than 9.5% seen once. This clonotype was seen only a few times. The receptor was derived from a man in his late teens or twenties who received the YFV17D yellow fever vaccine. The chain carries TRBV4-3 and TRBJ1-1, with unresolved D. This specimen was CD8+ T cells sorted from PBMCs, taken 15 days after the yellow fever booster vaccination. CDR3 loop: CASSQDSKAFF. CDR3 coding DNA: TGCGCCAGCAGCCAAGATTCTAAAGCTTTCTTT.